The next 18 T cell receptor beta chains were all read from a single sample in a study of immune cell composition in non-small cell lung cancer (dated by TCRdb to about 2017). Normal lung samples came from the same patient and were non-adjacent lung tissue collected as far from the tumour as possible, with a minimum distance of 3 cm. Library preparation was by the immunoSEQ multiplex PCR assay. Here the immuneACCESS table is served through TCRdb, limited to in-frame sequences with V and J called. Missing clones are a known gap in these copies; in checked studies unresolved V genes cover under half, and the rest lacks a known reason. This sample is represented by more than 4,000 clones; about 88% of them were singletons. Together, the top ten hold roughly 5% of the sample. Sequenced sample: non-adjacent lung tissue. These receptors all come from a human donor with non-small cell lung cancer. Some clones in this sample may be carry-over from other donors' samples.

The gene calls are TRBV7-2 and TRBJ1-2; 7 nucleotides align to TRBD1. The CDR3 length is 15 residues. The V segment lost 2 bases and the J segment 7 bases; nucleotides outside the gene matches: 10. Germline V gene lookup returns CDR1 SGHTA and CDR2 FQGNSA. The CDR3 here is CASSLWPGGEGGYTF. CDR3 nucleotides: TGTGCCAGCAGCTTATGGCCAGGGGGTGAGGGTGGCTACACCTTC.

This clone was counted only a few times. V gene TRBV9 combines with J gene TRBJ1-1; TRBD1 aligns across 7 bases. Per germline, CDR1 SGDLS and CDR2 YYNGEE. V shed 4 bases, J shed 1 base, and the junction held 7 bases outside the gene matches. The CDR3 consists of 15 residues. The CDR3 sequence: CASSPGQARNTEAFF. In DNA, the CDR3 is TGTGCCAGCAGCCCCGGACAGGCGAGGAACACTGAAGCTTTCTTT.

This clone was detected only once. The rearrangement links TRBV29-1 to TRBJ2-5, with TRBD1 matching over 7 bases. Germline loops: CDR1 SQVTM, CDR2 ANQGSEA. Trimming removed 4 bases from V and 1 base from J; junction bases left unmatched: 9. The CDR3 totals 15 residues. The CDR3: CSVVGGNTVQETQYF. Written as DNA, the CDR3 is TGCAGCGTTGTAGGGGGCAACACCGTCCAAGAGACCCAGTACTTC.

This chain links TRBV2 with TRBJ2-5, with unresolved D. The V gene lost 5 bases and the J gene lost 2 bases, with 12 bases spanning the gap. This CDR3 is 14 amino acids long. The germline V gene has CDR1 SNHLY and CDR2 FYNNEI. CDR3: CASSPERLQETQYF. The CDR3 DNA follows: TGTGCCAGCAGTCCAGAGCGCTTACAAGAGACCCAGTACTTC.

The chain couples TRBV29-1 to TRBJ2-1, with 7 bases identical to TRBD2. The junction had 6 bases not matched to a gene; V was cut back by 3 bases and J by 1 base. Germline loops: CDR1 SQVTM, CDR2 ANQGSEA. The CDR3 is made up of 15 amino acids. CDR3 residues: CSVDPGRRSYNEQFF. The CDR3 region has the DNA TGCAGCGTTGACCCCGGGAGGCGTTCCTACAATGAGCAGTTCTTC.

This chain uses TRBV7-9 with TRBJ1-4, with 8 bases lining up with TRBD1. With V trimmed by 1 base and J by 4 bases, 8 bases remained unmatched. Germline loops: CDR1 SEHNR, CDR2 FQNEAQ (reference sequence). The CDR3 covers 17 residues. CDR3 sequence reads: CASSLVPAGQVNEKLFF. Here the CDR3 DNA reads TGTGCCAGCAGCTTAGTACCAGCGGGACAGGTTAATGAAAAACTGTTTTTT.

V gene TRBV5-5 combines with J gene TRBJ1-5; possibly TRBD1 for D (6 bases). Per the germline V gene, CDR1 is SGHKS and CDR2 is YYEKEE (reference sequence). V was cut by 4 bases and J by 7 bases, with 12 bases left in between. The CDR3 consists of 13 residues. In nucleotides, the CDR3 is TGTGCCAGCAGCCCGCAGGGGAGCCAGCCCCAGCATTTT. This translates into CASSPQGSQPQHF.

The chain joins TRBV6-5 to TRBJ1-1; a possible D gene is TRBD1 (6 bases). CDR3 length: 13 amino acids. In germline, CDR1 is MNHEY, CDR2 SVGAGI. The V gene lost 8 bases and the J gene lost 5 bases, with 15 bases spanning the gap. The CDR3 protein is CASRSTGLTEAFF. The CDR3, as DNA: TGTGCCAGCCGTTCGACAGGACTGACTGAAGCTTTCTTT.

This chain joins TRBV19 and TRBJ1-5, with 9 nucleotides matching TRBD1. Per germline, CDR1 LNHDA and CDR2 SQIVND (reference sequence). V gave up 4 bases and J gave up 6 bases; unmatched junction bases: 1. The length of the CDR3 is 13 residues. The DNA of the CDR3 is TGTGCCAGTAGTAGGGACAGGGCTCAGCCCCAGCATTTT. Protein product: CASSRDRAQPQHF.

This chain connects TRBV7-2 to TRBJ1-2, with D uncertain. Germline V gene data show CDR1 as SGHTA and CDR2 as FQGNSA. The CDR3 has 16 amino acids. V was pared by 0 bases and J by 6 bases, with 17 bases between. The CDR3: CASSLAARPTIDGYTF. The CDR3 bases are TGTGCCAGCAGCTTAGCGGCTCGACCGACAATAGATGGCTACACCTTC.

In DNA, the CDR3 is TGTGCCAGCAAAAGAGGGTTGAACACTGAAGCTTTCTTT. Translated: CASKRGLNTEAFF. The chain uses TRBV19 and TRBJ1-1, with D uncertain. Trimming cost V 9 bases and J 0 bases, with 11 bases left between them. The CDR3 loop spans 13 amino acids. Germline V gives CDR1 LNHDA, CDR2 SQIVND (reference sequence). Full variable domain (rest looked up from reference TRBV19 and TRBJ1-1): DGGITQSPKYLFRKEGQNVTLSCEQNLNHDAMYWYRQDPGQGLRLIYYSQIVNDFQKGDIAEGYSVSREKKESFPLTVTSAQKNPTAFYLCASKRGLNTEAFFGQGTRLTVV.

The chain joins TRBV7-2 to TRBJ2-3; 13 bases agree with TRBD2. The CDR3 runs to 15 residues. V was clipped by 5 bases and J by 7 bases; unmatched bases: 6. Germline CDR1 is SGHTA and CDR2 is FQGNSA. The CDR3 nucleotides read TGTGCCAGCAGCCCGGCCGGGACTAGCGGGAATACGCAGTATTTT. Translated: CASSPAGTSGNTQYF.

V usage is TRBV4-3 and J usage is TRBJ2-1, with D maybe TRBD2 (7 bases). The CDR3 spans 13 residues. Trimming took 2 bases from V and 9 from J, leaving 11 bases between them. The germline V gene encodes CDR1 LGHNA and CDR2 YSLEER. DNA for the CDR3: TGCGCCAGCAGCCAATGGGAGGGGGGTGAGCAGTTCTTC. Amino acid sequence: CASSQWEGGEQFF.

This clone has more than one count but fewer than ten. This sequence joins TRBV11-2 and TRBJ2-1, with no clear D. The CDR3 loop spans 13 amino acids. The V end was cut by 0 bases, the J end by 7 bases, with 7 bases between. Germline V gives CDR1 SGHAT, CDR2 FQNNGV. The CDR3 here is CASSLDTANEQFF. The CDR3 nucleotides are TGTGCCAGCAGCTTAGATACTGCTAATGAGCAGTTCTTC.

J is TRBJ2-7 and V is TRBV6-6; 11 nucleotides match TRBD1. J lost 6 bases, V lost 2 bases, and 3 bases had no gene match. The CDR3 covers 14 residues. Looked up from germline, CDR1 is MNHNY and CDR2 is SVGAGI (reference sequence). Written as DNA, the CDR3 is TGTGCCAGCAGTTACGGGACAGGGGGTGGCGAGCAGTACTTC. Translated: CASSYGTGGGEQYF.

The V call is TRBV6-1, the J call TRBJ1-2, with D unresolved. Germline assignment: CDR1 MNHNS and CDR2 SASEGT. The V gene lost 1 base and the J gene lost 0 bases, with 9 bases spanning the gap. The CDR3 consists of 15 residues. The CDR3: CASSEGGSANYGYTF. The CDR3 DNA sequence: TGTGCCAGCAGTGAAGGAGGCAGCGCTAACTATGGCTACACCTTC.

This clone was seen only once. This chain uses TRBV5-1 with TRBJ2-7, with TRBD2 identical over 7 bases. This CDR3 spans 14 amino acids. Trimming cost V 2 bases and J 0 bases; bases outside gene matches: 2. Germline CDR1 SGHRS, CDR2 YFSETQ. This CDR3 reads CASSFGEGSYEQYF. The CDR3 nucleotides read TGCGCCAGCAGCTTTGGGGAGGGCTCCTACGAGCAGTACTTC.

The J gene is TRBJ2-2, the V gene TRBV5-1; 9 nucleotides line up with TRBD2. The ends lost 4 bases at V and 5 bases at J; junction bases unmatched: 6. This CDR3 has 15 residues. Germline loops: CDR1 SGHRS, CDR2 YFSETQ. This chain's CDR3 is CASSPLAGSTGELFF. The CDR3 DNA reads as TGCGCCAGCAGCCCTCTAGCGGGGAGTACCGGGGAGCTGTTTTTT.